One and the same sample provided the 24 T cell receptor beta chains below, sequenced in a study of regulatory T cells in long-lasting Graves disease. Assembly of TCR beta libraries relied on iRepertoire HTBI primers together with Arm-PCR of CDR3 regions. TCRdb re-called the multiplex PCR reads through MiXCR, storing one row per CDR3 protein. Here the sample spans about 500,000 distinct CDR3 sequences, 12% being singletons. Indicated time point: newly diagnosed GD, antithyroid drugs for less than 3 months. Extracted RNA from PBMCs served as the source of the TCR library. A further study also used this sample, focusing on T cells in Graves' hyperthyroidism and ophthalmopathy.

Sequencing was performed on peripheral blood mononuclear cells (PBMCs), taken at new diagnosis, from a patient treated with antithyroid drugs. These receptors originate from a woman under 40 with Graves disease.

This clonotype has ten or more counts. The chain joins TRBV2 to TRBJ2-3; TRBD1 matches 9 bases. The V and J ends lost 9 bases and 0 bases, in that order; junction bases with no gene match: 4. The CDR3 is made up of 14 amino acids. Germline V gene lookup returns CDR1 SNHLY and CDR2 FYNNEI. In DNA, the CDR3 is TGTGCCAGTACAGGGGGCGAAAGCACAGATACGCAGTATTTT. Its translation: CASTGGESTDTQYF.

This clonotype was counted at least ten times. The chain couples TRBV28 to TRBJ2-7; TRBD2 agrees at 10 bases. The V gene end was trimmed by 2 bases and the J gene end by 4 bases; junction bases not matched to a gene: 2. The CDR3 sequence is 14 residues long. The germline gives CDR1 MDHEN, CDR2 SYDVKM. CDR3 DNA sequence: TGTGCCAGCAGTTTAATTAGCGGGAGGTACGAGCAGTACTTC. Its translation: CASSLISGRYEQYF.

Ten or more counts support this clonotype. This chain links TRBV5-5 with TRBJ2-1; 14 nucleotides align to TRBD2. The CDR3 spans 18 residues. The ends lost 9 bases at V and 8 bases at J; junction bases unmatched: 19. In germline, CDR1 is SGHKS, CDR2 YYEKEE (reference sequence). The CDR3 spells CATHRLAGGGRMYHEQFF. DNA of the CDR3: TGTGCCACCCACCGACTAGCGGGAGGGGGAAGGATGTATCATGAGCAGTTCTTC.

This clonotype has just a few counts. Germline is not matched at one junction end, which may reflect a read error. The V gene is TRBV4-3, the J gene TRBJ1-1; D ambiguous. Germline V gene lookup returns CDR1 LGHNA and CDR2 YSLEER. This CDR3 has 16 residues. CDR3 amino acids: CASSQAIGQLNTEAFF. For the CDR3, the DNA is TGTGCCAGCAGCCAAGCCATCGGGCAGTTGAACACTGAAGCTTTCTTT.

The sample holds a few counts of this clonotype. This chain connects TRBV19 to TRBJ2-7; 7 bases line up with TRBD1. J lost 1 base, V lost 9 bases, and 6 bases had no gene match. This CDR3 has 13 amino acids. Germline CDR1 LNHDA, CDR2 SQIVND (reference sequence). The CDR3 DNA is TGTGCCAGCCGGGACAGTCCTTCCTACGAGCAGTACTTC. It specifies CASRDSPSYEQYF.

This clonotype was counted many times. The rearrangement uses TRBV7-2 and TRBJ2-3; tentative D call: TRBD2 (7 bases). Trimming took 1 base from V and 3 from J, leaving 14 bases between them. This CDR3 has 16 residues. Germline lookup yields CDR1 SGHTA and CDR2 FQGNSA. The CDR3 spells CASSLVRGAGTDTQYF. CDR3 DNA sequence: TGTGCCAGCAGCTTAGTCCGGGGGGCGGGTACAGATACGCAGTATTTT. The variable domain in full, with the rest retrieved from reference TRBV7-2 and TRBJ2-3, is GAGVSQSPSNKVTEKGKDVELRCDPISGHTALYWYRQSLGQGLEFLIYFQGNSAPDKSGLPSDRFSAERTGGSVSTLTIQRTQQEDSAVYLCASSLVRGAGTDTQYFGPGTRLTVL.

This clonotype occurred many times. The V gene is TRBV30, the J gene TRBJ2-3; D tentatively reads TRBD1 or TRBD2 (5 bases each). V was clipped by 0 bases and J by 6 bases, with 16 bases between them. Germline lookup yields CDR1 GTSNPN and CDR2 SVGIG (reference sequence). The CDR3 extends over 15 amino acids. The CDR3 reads CAWSVTGGSKDTQYF. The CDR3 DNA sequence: TGTGCCTGGAGTGTAACTGGGGGATCTAAGGATACGCAGTATTTT.

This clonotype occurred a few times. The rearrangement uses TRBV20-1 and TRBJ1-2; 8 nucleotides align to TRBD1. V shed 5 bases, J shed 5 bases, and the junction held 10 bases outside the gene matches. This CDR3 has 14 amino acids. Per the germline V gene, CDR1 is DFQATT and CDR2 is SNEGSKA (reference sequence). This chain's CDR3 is CSAGSRDRPYGYTF. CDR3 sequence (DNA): TGCAGTGCTGGGTCCCGGGACAGGCCTTATGGCTACACCTTC.

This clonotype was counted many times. CDR3 region: CASSLGVVADTQYF. For the CDR3, the DNA is TGCGCCAGCAGCTTGGGAGTCGTGGCAGATACGCAGTATTTT. The genes are TRBV5-1 and TRBJ2-3, with no clear D. The V end lost 0 bases, the J end lost 4 bases, and 9 bases lay between the germline ends. This CDR3 is built from 14 residues. Germline V gives CDR1 SGHRS, CDR2 YFSETQ.

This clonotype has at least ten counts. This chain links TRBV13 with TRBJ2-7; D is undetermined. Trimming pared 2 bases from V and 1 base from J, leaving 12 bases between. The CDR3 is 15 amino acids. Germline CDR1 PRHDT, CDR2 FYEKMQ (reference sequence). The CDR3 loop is CASSLSGIGSYEQYF. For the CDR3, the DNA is TGTGCCAGCAGCTTATCTGGGATAGGGTCCTACGAGCAGTACTTC.

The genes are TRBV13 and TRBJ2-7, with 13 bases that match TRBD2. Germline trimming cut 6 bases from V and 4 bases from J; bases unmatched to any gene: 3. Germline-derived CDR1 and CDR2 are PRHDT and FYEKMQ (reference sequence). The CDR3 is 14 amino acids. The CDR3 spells CASRLAGGRYEQYF. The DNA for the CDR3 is TGTGCCAGCAGACTAGCGGGAGGGCGTTACGAGCAGTACTTC.

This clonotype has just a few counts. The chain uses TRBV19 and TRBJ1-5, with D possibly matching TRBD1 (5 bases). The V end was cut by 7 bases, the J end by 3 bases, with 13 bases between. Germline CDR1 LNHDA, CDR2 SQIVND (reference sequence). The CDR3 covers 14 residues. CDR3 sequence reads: CASKKGLNNQPQHF. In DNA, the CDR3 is TGTGCCAGTAAGAAGGGGCTCAACAATCAGCCCCAGCATTTT.

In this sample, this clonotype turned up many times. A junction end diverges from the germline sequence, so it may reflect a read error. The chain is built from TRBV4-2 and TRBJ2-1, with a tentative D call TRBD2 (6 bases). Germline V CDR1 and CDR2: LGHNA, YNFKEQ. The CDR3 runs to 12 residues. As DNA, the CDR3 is TGTGCCAGCAGCCAAGAGGGGGGACGGTCCTTTTTC. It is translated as CASSQEGGRSFF.

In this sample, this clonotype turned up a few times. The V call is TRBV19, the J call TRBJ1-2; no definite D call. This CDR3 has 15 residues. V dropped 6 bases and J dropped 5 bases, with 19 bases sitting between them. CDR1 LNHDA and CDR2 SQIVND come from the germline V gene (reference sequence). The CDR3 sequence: CASSLEIFGQYGYTF. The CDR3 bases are TGTGCCAGTAGCCTGGAAATCTTTGGGCAGTATGGCTACACCTTC.

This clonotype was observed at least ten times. The CDR3 region is CASSRPGQPTSTDTQYF. CDR3 nucleotides: TGTGCCAGCAGCCGGCCGGGACAACCAACTAGCACAGATACGCAGTATTTT. V and J are TRBV28 and TRBJ2-3, with D possibly matching TRBD1 (6 bases). The CDR3 is 17 amino acids. The germline gives CDR1 MDHEN, CDR2 SYDVKM. The V gene lost 6 bases and the J gene lost 0 bases, with 19 bases spanning the gap.

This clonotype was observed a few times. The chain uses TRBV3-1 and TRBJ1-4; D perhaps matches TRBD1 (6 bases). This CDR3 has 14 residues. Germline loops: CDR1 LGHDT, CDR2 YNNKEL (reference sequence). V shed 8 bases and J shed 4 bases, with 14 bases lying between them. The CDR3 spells CASGPTGNNEKLFF. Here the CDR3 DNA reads TGTGCCAGCGGACCTACAGGGAATAATGAAAAACTGTTTTTT.

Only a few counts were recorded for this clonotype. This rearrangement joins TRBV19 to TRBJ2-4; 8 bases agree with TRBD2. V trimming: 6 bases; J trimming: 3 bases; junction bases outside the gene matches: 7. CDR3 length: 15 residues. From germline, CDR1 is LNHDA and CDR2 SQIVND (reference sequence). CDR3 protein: CASSTGRGVKNIQYF. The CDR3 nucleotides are TGTGCCAGTAGCACCGGGAGGGGGGTCAAAAACATTCAGTACTTC.

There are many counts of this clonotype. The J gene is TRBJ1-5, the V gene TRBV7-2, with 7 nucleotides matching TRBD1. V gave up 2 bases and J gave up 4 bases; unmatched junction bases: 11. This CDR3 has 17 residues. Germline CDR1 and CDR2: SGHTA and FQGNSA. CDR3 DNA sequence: TGTGCCAGCAGCTTATTAGGGCCCCCAGGGGGGAATCAGCCCCAGCATTTT. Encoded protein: CASSLLGPPGGNQPQHF.

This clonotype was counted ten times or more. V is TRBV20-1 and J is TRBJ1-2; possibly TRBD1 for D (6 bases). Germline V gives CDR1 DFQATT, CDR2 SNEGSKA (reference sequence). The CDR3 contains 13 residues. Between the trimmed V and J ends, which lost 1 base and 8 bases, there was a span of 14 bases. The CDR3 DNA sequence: TGCAGTGCTAGAGTTCCCGGGGGGGGCGGCTACACCTTC. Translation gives CSARVPGGGGYTF.

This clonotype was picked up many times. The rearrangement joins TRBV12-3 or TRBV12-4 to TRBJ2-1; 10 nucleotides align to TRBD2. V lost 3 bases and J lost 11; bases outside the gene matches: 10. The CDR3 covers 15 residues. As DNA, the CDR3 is TGTGCCAGCAGTTTTAGCGGGAGGAGTTGGAAAAAGCAGTTCTTC. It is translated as CASSFSGRSWKKQFF.

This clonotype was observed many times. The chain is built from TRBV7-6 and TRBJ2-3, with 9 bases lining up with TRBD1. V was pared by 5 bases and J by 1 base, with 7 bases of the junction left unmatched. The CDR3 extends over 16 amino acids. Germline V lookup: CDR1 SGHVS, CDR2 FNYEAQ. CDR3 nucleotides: TGTGCCAGCAGCGCCCAAACAGGGGGCGGCACAGATACGCAGTATTTT. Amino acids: CASSAQTGGGTDTQYF.

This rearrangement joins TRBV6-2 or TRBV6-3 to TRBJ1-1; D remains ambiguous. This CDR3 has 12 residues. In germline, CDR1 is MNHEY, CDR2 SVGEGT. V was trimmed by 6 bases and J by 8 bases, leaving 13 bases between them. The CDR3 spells CASSHGVVEAFF. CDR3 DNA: TGTGCCAGCAGCCACGGGGTTGTCGAAGCTTTCTTT.

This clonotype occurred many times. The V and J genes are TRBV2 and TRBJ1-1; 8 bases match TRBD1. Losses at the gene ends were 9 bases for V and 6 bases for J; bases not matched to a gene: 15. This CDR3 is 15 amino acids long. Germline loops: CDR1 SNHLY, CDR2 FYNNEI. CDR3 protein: CARGVGDRGRAEAFF. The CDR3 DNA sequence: TGTGCCAGGGGGGTCGGAGACAGGGGTCGGGCTGAAGCTTTCTTT. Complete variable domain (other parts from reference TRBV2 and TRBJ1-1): EPEVTQTPSHQVTQMGQEVILRCVPISNHLYFYWYRQILGQKVEFLVSFYNNEISEKSEIFDDQFSVERPDGSNFTLKIRSTKLEDSAMYFCARGVGDRGRAEAFFGQGTRLTVV.

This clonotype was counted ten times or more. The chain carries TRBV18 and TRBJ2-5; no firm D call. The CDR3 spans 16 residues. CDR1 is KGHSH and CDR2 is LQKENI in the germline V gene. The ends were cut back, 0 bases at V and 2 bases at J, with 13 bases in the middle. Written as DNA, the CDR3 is TGTGCCAGCTCACCACCGACTTCTGAGCGACAAGAGACCCAGTACTTC. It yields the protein CASSPPTSERQETQYF.